Following are 4 T cell receptor beta chains from one sample sequenced in a study of cytomegalovirus exposure and HLA in healthy donors. The study ran its PCR with 60 Vbeta and 13 Jbeta primers. Clones were sequenced by immunoSEQ multiplex PCR, and TCRdb holds only the in-frame ones, with some missing. The data show approximately 110,000 clones, over 60% seen once. Sequenced input: PBMCs. The receptors originated from a man aged 30 to 45 in good health and CMV-seropositive.

This clone was observed once. At one end the junction does not follow the germline gene, possibly because of a read error. The chain links TRBV4-2 to TRBJ1-2, with TRBD1 as a possible D gene (6 bases). Germline V lookup: CDR1 LGHNA, CDR2 YNFKEQ. CDR3 length: 14 amino acids. DNA of the CDR3: TGTGCCAGCAGCCGGGAGGGGGGCGACTATGGCTACCCCTTC. Its translation: CASSREGGDYGYPF.

The rearrangement joins TRBV2 to TRBJ2-5, with TRBD1 matching 7 bases. Germline assignment: CDR1 SNHLY and CDR2 FYNNEI. There are 14 residues in the CDR3. The V and J ends lost 2 bases and 4 bases, in that order; junction bases with no gene match: 4. The CDR3 DNA reads as TGTGCCAGCAGTGAATTTACAGGGGCAGAGACCCAGTACTTC. Protein product: CASSEFTGAETQYF. Looking up the rest from reference TRBV2 and TRBJ2-5 gives the full variable domain: EPEVTQTPSHQVTQMGQEVILRCVPISNHLYFYWYRQILGQKVEFLVSFYNNEISEKSEIFDDQFSVERPDGSNFTLKIRSTKLEDSAMYFCASSEFTGAETQYFGPGTRLLVL.

The chain couples TRBV19 to TRBJ2-3; D unresolved. Germline V gene data show CDR1 as LNHDA and CDR2 as SQIVND (reference sequence). V lost 8 bases and J 5 bases, leaving 14 bases between the germline ends. This CDR3 is built from 13 residues. DNA of the CDR3: TGTGCCAGTTCCCTTTCGAGTATAGATACGCAGTATTTT. Its protein product is CASSLSSIDTQYF.

The rearrangement uses TRBV15 and TRBJ2-3, with 7 bases matching TRBD2. Germline V gives CDR1 LNHNV, CDR2 YYDKDF (reference sequence). The CDR3 is made up of 16 amino acids. The J segment lost 1 base and the V segment lost 1 base, leaving 5 bases of the junction unmatched. For the CDR3, the DNA is TGTGCCACCAGCAGAGCGGGGGGTTGGGGCACAGATACGCAGTATTTT. This codes for CATSRAGGWGTDTQYF.